The 10 T cell receptor beta chains below all came from one sample that was sequenced in a study of CD8+ T cells in alopecia areata. Reverse transcription of extracted RNA yielded cDNA, which provided the sequencing template. Sequencing was performed with immunoSEQ multiplex PCR; in TCRdb, only in-frame clones are kept and a portion is missing. The repertoire includes over 150,000 clones, roughly 60% of them detected once, and around 14% sits in the top ten. Documented treatment: oral pan-JAK inhibitor, 5-10 mg twice daily. The sample in question was CD4+ T cells sorted from blood, obtained at week 24, from a patient treated with tofacitinib. These TCRs come from a human donor with alopecia areata.

V gene TRBV29-1 combines with J gene TRBJ1-2, with D unresolved. From germline, CDR1 is SQVTM and CDR2 ANQGSEA. V lost 4 bases, J lost 5 bases, and 14 bases lay in between. The CDR3 sequence is 13 residues long. CDR3 in amino acids: CSVAPLAGYGYTF. The DNA of the CDR3 is TGCAGCGTTGCTCCCCTCGCGGGGTATGGCTACACCTTC.

V is TRBV30 and J is TRBJ2-5; D remains ambiguous. The CDR3 covers 10 residues. The ends were cut back, 0 bases at V and 5 bases at J, with 1 base in the middle. Germline assignment: CDR1 GTSNPN and CDR2 SVGIG (reference sequence). DNA of the CDR3: TGTGCCTGGAGTGTCGAGACCCAGTACTTC. It yields the protein CAWSVETQYF.

At least ten counts were recorded for this clone. The chain combines TRBV28 with TRBJ2-7; 7 bases are a match to TRBD2. V lost 6 bases to trimming and J lost 0 bases; unmatched junction nucleotides: 8. The germline V gene encodes CDR1 MDHEN and CDR2 SYDVKM. This CDR3 has 15 amino acids. The CDR3 is CASRRSSGSSYEQYF. In DNA form, the CDR3 reads TGTGCCAGCAGAAGGTCTAGCGGAAGCTCCTACGAGCAGTACTTC.

J is TRBJ2-7 and V is TRBV5-1, with TRBD1 identical over 10 bases. The CDR3 loop spans 13 amino acids. V gave up 5 bases and J gave up 5 bases; unmatched junction bases: 4. The germline V gene encodes CDR1 SGHRS and CDR2 YFSETQ. The CDR3 region is CASRDRGHDEQYF. CDR3 nucleotides: TGCGCCAGCAGAGACAGGGGGCACGACGAGCAGTACTTC.

The V gene is TRBV7-2, the J gene TRBJ2-5; maybe TRBD2 (5 bases). Germline CDR1 reads SGHTA; CDR2 reads FQGNSA. The V end was cut by 5 bases, the J end by 0 bases, with 13 bases between. The CDR3 covers 15 residues. DNA for the CDR3: TGTGCCAGCAGCCCCCAGCGGAGCAACCAAGAGACCCAGTACTTC. Amino acid sequence: CASSPQRSNQETQYF.

Written as DNA, the CDR3 is TGCAGCGTTGGTTTGCGGCAGGTAGGGAACGAGCAGTACTTC. Translated: CSVGLRQVGNEQYF. This chain joins TRBV29-1 and TRBJ2-5; D remains unclear. Matching the DNA end better, TRBJ2-7 makes the J call doubtful. This CDR3 is 14 amino acids long. Germline CDR1 SQVTM, CDR2 ANQGSEA.

The gene calls are TRBV11-1 and TRBJ2-7, with a possible D match to TRBD1 (6 bases). The CDR3 spans 15 residues. V lost 8 bases, J lost 4 bases, and 21 bases lay in between. Germline V lookup: CDR1 SGHAT, CDR2 FQDESV (reference sequence). CDR3 nucleotide sequence: TGTGCCAGCCGGAAACGGACAGATAAATATTACGAGCAGTACTTC. This translates into CASRKRTDKYYEQYF.

The chain is built from TRBV30 and TRBJ2-6; D unclear. The CDR3 consists of 13 residues. Between the trimmed V and J ends, which lost 2 bases and 2 bases, there was a span of 4 bases. CDR1 GTSNPN and CDR2 SVGIG come from the germline V gene (reference sequence). CDR3 protein: CAWSPPGANVLTF. The CDR3 DNA follows: TGTGCCTGGAGTCCCCCTGGGGCCAACGTCCTGACTTTC.

CDR3 sequence (DNA): TGCAGCGTCTCGGACAGAAAGAACACTGAAGCTTTCTTT. It translates to CSVSDRKNTEAFF. The chain recombines TRBV29-1 with TRBJ1-1; the D gene is possibly TRBD1 (6 bases). Germline CDR1 reads SQVTM; CDR2 reads ANQGSEA. This CDR3 spans 13 amino acids. The V end lost 6 bases, the J end lost 1 base, and 12 bases lay between the germline ends.

J is TRBJ1-1 and V is TRBV30; TRBD1 is a possible D gene (6 bases). The V end lost 7 bases, the J end lost 4 bases, and 10 bases lay between the germline ends. Germline loops: CDR1 GTSNPN, CDR2 SVGIG (reference sequence). CDR3 length: 11 amino acids. CDR3 in DNA: TGTGCCTCAGGGGTTGGCACTGAAGCTTTCTTT. Amino acids: CASGVGTEAFF.